Shown below are 18 T cell receptor beta chains from a single sample sequenced in a study of vaccination and CD4 T cells after COVID-19. Indicated treatment: approximately nine-day PBMC culture with coronavirus spike peptide pools or control peptides (ViraFEST assay). Antigen specificity for these receptors is unknown. Once obtained from cultured CD4+ T cells, the DNA was sequenced using the Oncomine TCR Beta short-read assay. Each CDR3 protein gets one entry after TCRdb re-called the PCR reads with MiXCR. The profile shows roughly 11,000 distinct CDR3 sequences, around 60% of them singletons. The sequencing input was CD4+ T cells from blood, cultured in vitro. All receptors come from a human donor who had recovered from COVID-19.

This clonotype was picked up a small number of times. The genes are TRBV7-6 and TRBJ1-1; a possible D gene is TRBD1 (5 bases). The CDR3 runs to 15 residues. V was shortened by 5 bases and J by 5 bases, with 18 bases between the two germline ends. Germline CDR1 reads SGHVS; CDR2 reads FNYEAQ. CDR3 region: CASSQRTSQRTEAFF. The CDR3 DNA sequence: TGTGCCAGCAGCCAGAGGACATCCCAGAGGACTGAAGCTTTCTTT.

V usage is TRBV11-2 and J usage is TRBJ1-2, with unresolved D. Germline V gives CDR1 SGHAT, CDR2 FQNNGV. The CDR3 runs to 14 residues. Deletions cut 2 bases from V and 3 bases from J, with 10 bases between. This chain's CDR3 is CASSLMSLDYGYTF. Here the CDR3 DNA reads TGTGCCAGCAGCTTAATGTCCCTGGACTATGGCTACACCTTC.

The chain uses TRBV2 and TRBJ2-3; D ambiguous. This CDR3 has 16 residues. Germline loops: CDR1 SNHLY, CDR2 FYNNEI. The V end lost 7 bases, the J end lost 0 bases, and 17 bases lay between the germline ends. This chain's CDR3 is CASKGWAASSTDTQYF. CDR3 DNA sequence: TGTGCCAGCAAAGGGTGGGCAGCCTCTAGCACAGATACGCAGTATTTT.

The chain recombines TRBV20-1 with TRBJ2-1; D is perhaps TRBD1 or TRBD2 (5 bases each). Trimming took 8 bases from V and 6 from J, leaving 17 bases between them. Per the germline V gene, CDR1 is DFQATT and CDR2 is SNEGSKA (reference sequence). CDR3 length: 13 residues. CDR3: CSPRDGRVNEQFF. The CDR3 DNA reads as TGCAGTCCCCGGGACGGTAGAGTCAATGAGCAGTTCTTC.

This chain connects TRBV12-3 or TRBV12-4 to TRBJ1-5; D is unclear. CDR3 length equals 13 residues. The V end lost 3 bases, the J end lost 6 bases, and 9 bases lay between the germline ends. The CDR3 DNA is TGTGCCAGCAGTTTTAGGGTGCTTCAGCCCCAGCATTTT. It yields the protein CASSFRVLQPQHF.

This clonotype was seen more than once but under ten times. The rearrangement uses TRBV6-1 and TRBJ1-2, with 9 nucleotides matching TRBD1. Germline V gives CDR1 MNHNS, CDR2 SASEGT. CDR3 size: 14 residues. V was pared by 5 bases and J by 2 bases, with 3 bases of the junction left unmatched. CDR3 DNA sequence: TGTGCCAGCAGTCCCGGGACAGGGAACTATGGCTACACCTTC. This translates into CASSPGTGNYGYTF.

This clonotype was recorded a few times. The V gene is TRBV2, the J gene TRBJ1-5; D is undetermined. This CDR3 spans 13 amino acids. With 1 base removed from V and 7 bases from J, the gap between germline ends came to 8 bases. The germline CDR1 and CDR2 sequences are SNHLY and FYNNEI. CDR3 nucleotide sequence: TGTGCCAGCAGTGAAGGGTCCAAACAGCCCCAGCATTTT. Its translation is CASSEGSKQPQHF.

The chain joins TRBV7-3 to TRBJ2-7; D possibly corresponds to TRBD2 (6 bases). With 2 bases removed from V and 4 bases from J, the gap between germline ends came to 9 bases. CDR1 is SGHTA, CDR2 FQGTGA, per germline. The CDR3 loop spans 13 amino acids. The CDR3 bases are TGTGCCAGCAGCTTAGCAGGAGGGTACGAGCAGTACTTC. Its protein is CASSLAGGYEQYF.

This chain uses TRBV28 with TRBJ2-3; TRBD1 or TRBD2 may be the D gene (5 bases each). This CDR3 comprises 15 residues. Germline V gene lookup returns CDR1 MDHEN and CDR2 SYDVKM. V dropped 3 bases and J dropped 9 bases, with 19 bases sitting between them. The CDR3, as DNA: TGTGCCAGCAGTTTTCCCACCCCGGGACGGACAACGCAGTATTTT. It codes for CASSFPTPGRTTQYF. The full variable domain, its missing parts supplied by reference TRBV28 and TRBJ2-3, is DVKVTQSSRYLVKRTGEKVFLECVQDMDHENMFWYRQDPGLGLRLIYFSYDVKMKEKGDIPEGYSVSREKKERFSLILESASTNQTSMYLCASSFPTPGRTTQYFGPGTRLTVL.

This clonotype was found a few times. V and J are TRBV15 and TRBJ1-1, with D uncertain. The ends were cut back, 3 bases at V and 0 bases at J, with 11 bases in the middle. CDR1 is LNHNV and CDR2 is YYDKDF in the germline V gene (reference sequence). The CDR3 runs 15 residues. The CDR3 here is CATSRRRGLNTEAFF. CDR3 in DNA: TGTGCCACCAGCAGGAGGAGAGGGCTGAACACTGAAGCTTTCTTT.

The DNA for the CDR3 is TGTGCCAGCTCACCCGATGGATACTATGGCTACACCTTC. Its protein product is CASSPDGYYGYTF. The genes are TRBV18 and TRBJ1-2; D gene unclear. CDR3 length equals 13 residues. The V gene's germline CDR1 is KGHSH and CDR2 LQKENI. V lost 3 bases and J lost 3, with 8 bases in between.

The chain couples TRBV30 to TRBJ2-7, with D possibly matching TRBD1 (6 bases). Germline loops: CDR1 GTSNPN, CDR2 SVGIG (reference sequence). The CDR3 has 12 amino acids. V was trimmed by 1 base and J by 5 bases, leaving 9 bases between them. DNA of the CDR3: TGTGCCTGGAGTGCACAGGGAAACGAGCAGTACTTC. It codes for CAWSAQGNEQYF.

The sample holds a few counts of this clonotype. This rearrangement joins TRBV7-2 to TRBJ1-1, with a weak D call TRBD1 (5 bases). CDR3 length equals 16 residues. Trimming pared 5 bases from V and 2 bases from J, leaving 18 bases between. Germline CDR1 SGHTA, CDR2 FQGNSA. CDR3 sequence (DNA): TGTGCCAGCAGCCCTGCTGTGGGGCATGGAAACACTGAAGCTTTCTTT. Residues: CASSPAVGHGNTEAFF. Full variable domain (remainder filled in from reference TRBV7-2 and TRBJ1-1): GAGVSQSPSNKVTEKGKDVELRCDPISGHTALYWYRQSLGQGLEFLIYFQGNSAPDKSGLPSDRFSAERTGGSVSTLTIQRTQQEDSAVYLCASSPAVGHGNTEAFFGQGTRLTVV.

This rearrangement joins TRBV6-2 or TRBV6-3 to TRBJ2-5; no definite D call. Between the trimmed V and J ends, which lost 5 bases and 5 bases, there was a span of 6 bases. This CDR3 comprises 11 residues. Germline assignment: CDR1 MNHEY and CDR2 SVGEGT. The CDR3 nucleotides read TGTGCCAGCAGTCGCCGGGAGACCCAGTACTTC. It encodes CASSRRETQYF.

This chain uses TRBV5-1 with TRBJ2-7, with 10 bases that match TRBD1. The J segment lost 6 bases and the V segment lost 0 bases, leaving 6 bases of the junction unmatched. Germline V lookup: CDR1 SGHRS, CDR2 YFSETQ. CDR3 length: 15 residues. CDR3 sequence reads: CASSLAGTGVGEQYF. In DNA, the CDR3 is TGCGCCAGCAGCTTGGCCGGGACAGGGGTTGGCGAGCAGTACTTC.

J is TRBJ2-7 and V is TRBV6-5; D gene ambiguous. CDR3 size: 14 residues. Germline assignment: CDR1 MNHEY and CDR2 SVGAGI. Trimming shortened V by 4 bases and J by 3 bases, and 13 bases separated the two germline ends. As DNA, the CDR3 is TGTGCCAGCAGTTTGAATCGACGGAGCTACGAGCAGTACTTC. It translates to CASSLNRRSYEQYF.

The J gene is TRBJ2-7, the V gene TRBV20-1; maybe TRBD1 (6 bases). CDR3 length: 11 amino acids. V shed 5 bases and J shed 4 bases, with 9 bases lying between them. CDR1 DFQATT and CDR2 SNEGSKA come from the germline V gene (reference sequence). For the CDR3, the DNA is TGCAGTGCTTCCCAGGGGTACGAGCAGTACTTC. It yields the protein CSASQGYEQYF.

The sample holds a few counts of this clonotype. V is TRBV20-1 and J is TRBJ2-2; TRBD2 might be the D (6 bases). CDR3 length: 14 residues. Trimming removed 4 bases from V and 5 bases from J, with 14 bases in between. Germline lookup yields CDR1 DFQATT and CDR2 SNEGSKA (reference sequence). The CDR3 spells CSAMTRLGTGELFF. In DNA, the CDR3 is TGCAGTGCTATGACAAGACTAGGTACCGGGGAGCTGTTTTTT.